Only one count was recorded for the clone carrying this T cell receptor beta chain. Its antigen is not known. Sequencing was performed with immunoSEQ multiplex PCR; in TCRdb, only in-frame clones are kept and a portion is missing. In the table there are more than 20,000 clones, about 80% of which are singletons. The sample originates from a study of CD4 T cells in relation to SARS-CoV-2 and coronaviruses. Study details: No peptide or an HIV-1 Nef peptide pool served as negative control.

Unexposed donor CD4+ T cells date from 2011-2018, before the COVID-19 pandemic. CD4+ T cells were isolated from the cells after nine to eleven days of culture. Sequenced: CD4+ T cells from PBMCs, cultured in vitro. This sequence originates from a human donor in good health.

For the CDR3, the DNA is TGTGCCAGCTCACCACAGGGTTTGGATAATTCACCCCTCCACTTT. This sequence encodes CASSPQGLDNSPLHF. The rearrangement uses TRBV18 and TRBJ1-6, with D hard to call. Per the germline V gene, CDR1 is KGHSH and CDR2 is LQKENI. This CDR3 is built from 15 residues. The germline V and J ends were trimmed by 1 base and 5 bases, with 9 bases remaining between them.